A selection of T cell receptor beta chains follows, all from one sample in a study of PD-L1 blockade in urothelial cancer. Using immunoSEQ multiplex PCR, the repertoire was profiled, and TCRdb retains in-frame clones only, with some absent. This table holds about 86,000 clones, 85% found once. The sequencing used PBMCs, collected around atezolizumab (anti-PD-L1) treatment. Receptors were obtained from a man aged 60 to 69 with urothelial cancer. Both conserved end residues are trimmed from each CDR3. The order of the fields is V gene, D gene, CDR3 protein. The D gene is left open where the match is weak.

TRBV28	TRBD1	ASSVGQGGEKLF
TRBV15	TRBD1	ATYDRGQWGEQY
TRBV30	-	AWSTETGDSLDTQY
TRBV7-3	-	ASSLIAGNEQF
TRBV5-1	TRBD1	ASSLARTGTYEQY
TRBV27	-	ASSLKGNMNTEAF
TRBV6-1	-	ASSDGENTEAF
TRBV7-9	-	ASSLDSFYGYT
TRBV11-3	-	ASTLGRGKETQY
TRBV30	-	AWDQNSGNTIY
TRBV28	-	ASSPYPDSYGYT
TRBV15	TRBD1	ATSWEQGGVGEQY
TRBV2	TRBD1	ASSPLQGASYGYT
TRBV10-3	-	ALKQEQSTDTQY
TRBV5-1	-	ASSLAPDSMNTEAF
TRBV7-9	TRBD1	ASSLIRGQKAF
TRBV6-5	-	ASSYSAGSNYGYT
TRBV5-1	-	ASSLGDTTYGYT
TRBV29-1	-	SVPRSQGSYGYT
TRBV2	-	ATPGPRTQY
TRBV7-7	-	ASSLRAGDIQY
TRBV6-5	-	ASSYSGQGTGQTQY
TRBV25-1	-	ASGPRDETEAF
TRBV7-3	TRBD2	ASSPTLAASSYNEQF
TRBV5-1	TRBD1	ASSILGTAELEQY
TRBV6-6	TRBD1	ASSSHDRGGFYEQY
TRBV7-3	TRBD1	ASSLTSGAGGWEQF
TRBV19	TRBD1	ASSGPGQGSYEQY
TRBV4-1	-	ASSQLGTDTFGNTIY
TRBV18	TRBD1	ASSIRQGPGANVLT
TRBV5-5	TRBD1	ASSPRQGSSGANVLT
TRBV11-2	-	ASSLGEAYGYT
TRBV7-8	-	ASSKDKNYGYT
TRBV9	-	ASSPRTNTGPDFNEQF
TRBV19	TRBD1	ASRDRASYEQY
TRBV12-5	-	ASGHGGIDSPLH
TRBV6-1	-	ASSELGARGNTIY
TRBV30	TRBD2	AWGLAGGPNGELF
TRBV7-3	TRBD2	ASSLTLAGGVDTQY
TRBV20-1	-	SLTANYGYT
TRBV27	-	ASSSHSSDIQY
TRBV19	-	ASSIGGVSYEQY
TRBV21-1	-	ASSTTTVNYGYT
TRBV10-3	TRBD2	AISEGLAVSYEQY
TRBV5-4	TRBD1	ASSSYRGLSTDTQY
TRBV29-1	-	SVEVQENTEAF
TRBV7-2	-	ASSQMGGLQETQY
TRBV5-1	TRBD1	ASSLGGTGTYEQY
TRBV19	-	ASRDFDGYTEAF
TRBV7-2	TRBD2	ASSLEPSGGARRTDTQY
TRBV2	-	ASSGRDRGGEQF
TRBV5-5	-	ASSLDNRVLHESYEQY
TRBV4-2	-	ASSQSESGYNEQF